There are a few counts of the clone carrying this T cell receptor beta chain. These data belong to a study of spatial heterogeneity in lung cancer. In the study overall: Detection consistently yielded more beta chains than alpha chains.

Specified time point: sample taken at primary tumor resection. Whole RNA came from tumor, nontumor lung or frozen PBMC and was sequenced without being sorted. Donors were around 70 untreated early-stage non-small cell lung cancer patients. Unique molecular identifiers, one per molecule, were present on every TCR cDNA molecule. TCRdb fed the 5' RACE reads into MiXCR, producing one record per CDR3 protein. The table lists 45,000 or so distinct CDR3 sequences, about 10% of them singletons, with about 43% in the top ten. CDR3 length: 14 residues. Germline CDR1 and CDR2: LGHDT and YNNKEL (reference sequence). V lost 1 base to trimming and J lost 4 bases, with 10 bases between them.

This clonotype was obtained from a female donor with early-stage non-small cell lung cancer. This rearrangement joins TRBV3-1 to TRBJ1-1; the D is unclear. Sequencing used PBMCs, obtained at surgery. The CDR3 spells CASSQVSWGTEAFF. CDR3 nucleotides: TGTGCCAGCAGCCAAGTTTCGTGGGGCACTGAAGCTTTCTTT.